This TCR beta chain was captured by sequencing in a study of blood T cell repertoires in COVID-19 (TCRdb year 2020). Broadly, across the study: The collaborator samples originated in the United States, Italy and Spain and spanned the acute and convalescent phases of COVID-19. The repertoires were released in a freely available public database meant as a resource for research on the immune response to SARS-CoV-2. The samples were drawn from two sources: the first 160 participants of the ongoing ImmuneRACE study, and over 1,000 subjects contributed by 6 global collaborators. Where available, HLA class I and class II types were taken from metadata supplied by the sample provider and were not determined by assay-based typing. The dataset comprised deeply sampled blood TCRbeta repertoires from subjects exposed to, actively infected with, or recovered from COVID-19. The prospective study material was composed of cDNA or gDNA derived from T cells, B-cell-depleted T cells, or PBMCs. The sample metadata nearly always contained a de-identified subject ID, COVID-19 status, age in years and sex. Findings and caveats that apply to the study as a whole: The amount of clinical and demographic metadata varied by source and participant and was provided uncurated.

Enrolling through a virtual design, the prospective study's participants ranged in age from about 18 to 100 years and lived across about two dozen United States geographic areas. To assign participants to cohorts, the prospective study relied on clinical history that participants themselves reported in a screening survey and a study questionnaire. In the prospective study, mobile phlebotomists collected whole blood, serum and a nasopharyngeal or oropharyngeal swab from each participant. Prospective study participants could optionally give additional blood draws and questionnaires over an approximately two-month period. Before DNA extraction, prospective study blood samples were shipped either frozen or at room temperature. TCRbeta CDR3 regions were amplified from genomic DNA using the immunoSEQ Assay, a bias-controlled multiplex PCR. As for the original processing: The number of nucleated cells in each sample was estimated from the amplification of reference gene primers within the assay. To quantify the absolute abundance of each unique TCRbeta CDR3 rearrangement, sequence reads were collapsed and filtered. Productive Simpson clonality was computed per sample as the square root of Simpson's diversity index over productive rearrangements. As stored in TCRdb, this immuneACCESS dataset retains in-frame rearrangements with V and J assigned. A fraction of the clones does not appear; measured against another copy, unresolved V genes explain less than half of the discrepancy, and the remainder lacks a known reason. V and J calls and clone size are copied from that table; D and trimming were computed from the DNA. This sample is represented by 140,000 or so clones; 80% to 90% of them were singletons. The ten largest make up approximately 3% of the sample.

About this clone itself: Its specific antigen is unknown. Qualities for individual bases were not recorded, and no much larger clone is one base off.

This receptor was taken from a woman aged 45-65 years with acute COVID-19. The sample comprised PBMCs or T cells enriched from blood (not recorded which).

The DNA sequence is as follows: TGTGCCAGCAGCGGGGGGGGACGGACAACTAATGAAAAACTGTTTTTT. Translated, this gives CASSGGGRTTNEKLFF. This receptor chain uses TRBV3-1 (or the pseudogene TRBV3-2) and TRBJ1-4; possibly the D gene is TRBD1, per 5 matching bases. Sequences LGHDT (CDR1) and YNNKEL (CDR2) are obtained from the germline V gene (reference sequence). V is cut by 5 bases and J by 0 bases, and the space between the germline ends is 13 bases. The CDR3 runs 16 residues from the cysteine to the phenylalanine. The CDR3 DNA has 48 bases and is translated from base 1.